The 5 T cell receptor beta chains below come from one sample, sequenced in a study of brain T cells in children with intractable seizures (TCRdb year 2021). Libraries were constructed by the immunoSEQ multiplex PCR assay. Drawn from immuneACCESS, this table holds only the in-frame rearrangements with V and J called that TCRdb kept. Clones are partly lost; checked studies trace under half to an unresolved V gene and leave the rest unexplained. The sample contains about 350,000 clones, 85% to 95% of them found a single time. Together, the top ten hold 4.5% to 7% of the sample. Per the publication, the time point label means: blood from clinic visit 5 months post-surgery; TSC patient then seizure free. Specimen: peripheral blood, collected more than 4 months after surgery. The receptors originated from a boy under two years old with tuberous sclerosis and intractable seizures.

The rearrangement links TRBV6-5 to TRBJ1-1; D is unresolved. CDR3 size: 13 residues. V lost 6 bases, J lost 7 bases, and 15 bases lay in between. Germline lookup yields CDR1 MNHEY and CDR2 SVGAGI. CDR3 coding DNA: TGTGCCAGCAGCCCCAGGCGCGGAAATGAAGCTTTCTTT. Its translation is CASSPRRGNEAFF.

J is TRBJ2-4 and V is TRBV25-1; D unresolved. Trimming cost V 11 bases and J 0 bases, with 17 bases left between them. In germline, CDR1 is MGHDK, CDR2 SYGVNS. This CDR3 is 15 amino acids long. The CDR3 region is CAAFPGRLAKNIQYF. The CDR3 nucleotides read TGTGCCGCCTTCCCTGGGCGGCTAGCCAAAAACATTCAGTACTTC.

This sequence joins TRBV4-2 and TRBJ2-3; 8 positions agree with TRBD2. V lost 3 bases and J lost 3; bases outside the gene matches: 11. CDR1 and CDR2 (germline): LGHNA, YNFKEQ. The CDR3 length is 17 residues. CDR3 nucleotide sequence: TGTGCCAGCAGCCAGGACTTTAGCGGGGAACCGACAGATACGCAGTATTTT. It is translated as CASSQDFSGEPTDTQYF.

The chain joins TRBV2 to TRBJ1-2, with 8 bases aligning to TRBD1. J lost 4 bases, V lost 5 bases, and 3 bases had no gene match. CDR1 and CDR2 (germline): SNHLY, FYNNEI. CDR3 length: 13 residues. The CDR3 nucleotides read TGTGCCAGCAGTTCGGGACAGGCCTATGGCTACACCTTC. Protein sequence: CASSSGQAYGYTF.

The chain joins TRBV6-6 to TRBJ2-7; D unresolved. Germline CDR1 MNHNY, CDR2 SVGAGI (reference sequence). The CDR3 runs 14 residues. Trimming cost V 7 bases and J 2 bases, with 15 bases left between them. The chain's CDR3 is CASKNRADPYEQYF. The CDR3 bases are TGTGCCAGCAAGAACCGGGCAGATCCCTACGAGCAGTACTTC.